This T cell receptor beta chain derives from a study of blood T cell repertoires in COVID-19. Across the study: From T cells, B-cell-depleted T cells, or PBMCs came the material, which was cDNA or gDNA.

Seattle cases were enrolled at active infection and followed longitudinally. The CDR3 sequence is 13 residues long. Assay used: immunoSEQ multiplex PCR; TCRdb lists only in-frame clones, some missing. The sample includes some 390,000 clones, 70% to 90% of them seen just once. Sequencing was performed on peripheral blood. The sequence was collected from a woman in her thirties or forties with COVID-19, enrolled during active disease. The gene calls are TRBV21-1 and TRBJ1-5. TRBV21-1 is a pseudogene locus. For the CDR3, the DNA is TGTGCCAGCAGCAAGTCCGGCAATCAGCCCCAGCATTTT. Residues: CASSKSGNQPQHF.